Below, 21 T cell receptor beta chains from the same sample are listed, as sequenced in a study of tumor-infiltrating lymphocytes in primary liver carcinoma. From around 520 ng of total RNA, TCR beta-specific cDNA was reverse-transcribed using a constant-region primer. Libraries of TCR beta came from three nested multiplex PCR rounds with slightly modified ARM-PCR. It was with TRBV1-TRBV30 forward primers and a C-beta reverse primer that the first two PCR rounds were run, at roughly 9 cycles each. TCRdb analysed the multiplex PCR reads with MiXCR anew, one entry per CDR3 protein. The repertoire has 50,000 to 70,000 distinct CDR3 sequences, 70% to 85% of them found once; the top ten carry roughly three fifths. From approximately 20-30 mg of unsorted bulk tissue, DNA and RNA were co-extracted together. Sequenced material: liver tumor tissue from sampling region 2. Subset in this sample: tumor region T2, inferior pole. The source of these receptors is a man between 35 and 55 years old with primary liver carcinoma and hepatitis B virus infection.

The count of this clonotype is one. Lacking the conserved final phenylalanine or tryptophan, this CDR3 likely reflects a read error. The chain employs TRBV28 and TRBJ2-7, with 8 positions matching TRBD1. Germline lookup yields CDR1 MDHEN and CDR2 SYDVKM. This CDR3 comprises 14 residues. The V segment lost 7 bases and the J segment 1 base; nucleotides outside the gene matches: 6. The CDR3 coding sequence is TGTGCCAGCATCAGGACAGGGCGATCCTACGAGCAGTACTTA. Translation: CASIRTGRSYEQYL.

As concerns this clonotype: At one boundary the junction diverges from the germline segment, which might be a read error. The chain joins TRBV11-2 to TRBJ2-5, with D possibly TRBD2 on 7 matching bases. CDR3 length: 14 amino acids. Germline V gene lookup returns CDR1 SGHAT and CDR2 FQNNGV. The CDR3 spells CASSFRGGQETHYF. The DNA for the CDR3 is TGTGCCAGTAGCTTCCGCGGGGGACAAGAGACCCATTACTTC. Complete variable domain (other parts from reference TRBV11-2 and TRBJ2-5): EAGVAQSPRYKIIEKRQSVAFWCNPISGHATLYWYQQILGQGPKLLIQFQNNGVVDDSQLPKDRFSAERLKGVDSTLKIQPAKLEDSAVYLCASSFRGGQETHYFGPGTRLLVL.

The chain combines TRBV6-1 with TRBJ2-3; possibly TRBD1 or TRBD2 for D (5 bases each). V was trimmed by 8 bases and J by 7 bases, leaving 13 bases between them. The CDR3 is 12 amino acids. Germline CDR1 and CDR2: MNHNS and SASEGT. CDR3 nucleotide sequence: TGTGCCAGCCGAGGGTGGACATATACGCAGTATTTT. Protein: CASRGWTYTQYF.

As for this clonotype: This likely comes from a read error, as the CDR3 has no conserved phenylalanine or tryptophan at its end. This chain links TRBV6-2 or TRBV6-3 with TRBJ2-5, with 9 bases lining up with TRBD2. Looked up from germline, CDR1 is MNHEY and CDR2 is SVGEGT. The CDR3 spans 17 residues. CDR3 loop: CVSSYGSAGGWGETQYI. The CDR3 DNA is TGTGTCAGCAGTTATGGTTCAGCGGGAGGATGGGGAGAGACCCAGTACATC.

About this clonotype: The junction departs from the called germline gene at one end, perhaps through a read error. The chain joins TRBV6-5 to TRBJ2-2; a possible D gene is TRBD2 (6 bases). The germline V gene has CDR1 MNHEY and CDR2 SVGAGI. This CDR3 spans 16 amino acids. The CDR3 DNA follows: TGTGCCAGCAGTTACTACCTAGGGTCGGCCGGCGGGAAGCTGTTTTTT. It encodes CASSYYLGSAGGKLFF.

For this clonotype: The conserved phenylalanine or tryptophan normally closing the CDR3 is absent here, so this likely arose from a read error. Because the CDR3's place on the DNA is in doubt, the DNA is left out and the CDR3 is given as listed by TCRdb. The chain couples TRBV4-2 to TRBJ2-7. A total of 11 residues make up the CDR3, ends included. CDR1 and CDR2 from the germline V gene are LGHNA and YNFKEQ. The CDR3 protein is CASSQEGKQCY.

Comment on this clonotype: At one of its ends the junction is not consistent with the germline gene, which may arise from a read error. This chain joins TRBV11-1 and TRBJ2-2, with D possibly TRBD1 on 6 matching bases. Germline assignment: CDR1 SGHAT and CDR2 FQDESV (reference sequence). The CDR3 extends over 13 amino acids. CDR3 DNA sequence: TGTGCCTGCAACTTATGGGACACCGGGGAGTTGTTTTTT. Its translation: CACNLWDTGELFF.

This clonotype qualifies as medium-sized. This chain uses TRBV11-3 with TRBJ2-1, with TRBD2 matching over 7 bases. Trimming cost V 3 bases and J 0 bases; bases outside gene matches: 8. Germline CDR1 and CDR2: SGHNT and YENEEA. This CDR3 contains 17 residues. The CDR3 spells CASSLGLTSASYNEQFF. The CDR3 DNA reads as TGTGCCAGCAGCTTGGGCCTTACTAGCGCCTCCTACAATGAGCAGTTCTTC.

CDR3 coding DNA: TGCAGTGCTAGTGAACTAGCGAGCGCCTACGAGCAGTACTTC. It specifies CSASELASAYEQYF. V usage is TRBV20-1 and J usage is TRBJ2-7; 7 bases map to TRBD2. The germline CDR1 and CDR2 sequences are DFQATT and SNEGSKA (reference sequence). The CDR3 covers 14 residues. Trimming took 3 bases from V and 2 from J; bases not matched to a gene: 7.

Of note for this clonotype: One end of the junction does not line up with germline, which may come from a read error. The chain joins TRBV30 to TRBJ1-5; D gene ambiguous. Germline CDR1 reads GTSNPN; CDR2 reads SVGIG (reference sequence). This CDR3 comprises 13 residues. The DNA of the CDR3 is TGTGCTTGGAGTGCCCATACAAATCAGCCCCAGCATTTT. It encodes CAWSAHTNQPQHF.

This clonotype was seen many times. The chain recombines TRBV28 with TRBJ2-1; possibly TRBD1 for D (7 bases). The germline gives CDR1 MDHEN, CDR2 SYDVKM. The CDR3 spans 15 residues. Trimming pared 6 bases from V and 5 bases from J, leaving 17 bases between. CDR3 protein: CASREGQNYHNEQFF. CDR3 nucleotides: TGTGCCAGCAGGGAGGGACAGAACTACCACAATGAGCAGTTCTTC. The whole variable domain, remainder taken from reference TRBV28 and TRBJ2-1, is DVKVTQSSRYLVKRTGEKVFLECVQDMDHENMFWYRQDPGLGLRLIYFSYDVKMKEKGDIPEGYSVSREKKERFSLILESASTNQTSMYLCASREGQNYHNEQFFGPGTRLTVL.

Worth noting for this clonotype: One end of the junction is discordant with germline, which a read error may explain. The genes are TRBV11-3 and TRBJ2-1; the match to TRBD2 covers 9 bases. Germline V gives CDR1 SGHNT, CDR2 YENEEA. CDR3 length equals 19 residues. CDR3 in DNA: TGTGCCAACAGCTTAGATCTCTATGCGGGAGGGCTGGTCTACAATGAGCAGTTCTTC. As protein: CANSLDLYAGGLVYNEQFF.

This rearrangement joins TRBV11-1 to TRBJ2-5, with 7 bases identical to TRBD2. Germline V gene data show CDR1 as SGHAT and CDR2 as FQDESV (reference sequence). This CDR3 is 16 amino acids long. Trimming took 5 bases from V and 2 from J; bases not matched to a gene: 11. CDR3 sequence (DNA): TGTGCCAGCAGCGGGGCGCTGCTAGCGGCACAAGAGACCCAGTACTTC. Translating gives CASSGALLAAQETQYF.

With respect to this clonotype: The conserved phenylalanine or tryptophan normally closing the CDR3 is absent here, so this likely arose from a read error. No DNA is shown, since the ends of the CDR3 on it are uncertain; the CDR3 is the one TCRdb lists. The chain combines TRBV11-2 with TRBJ2-3; the D segment call TRBD2 is taken from the table without a DNA check. Counting both end residues, the CDR3 totals 15 amino acids. Germline assignment: CDR1 SGHAT and CDR2 FQNNGV. CDR3 sequence: CANSLTSGSTDTQCL.

The gene calls are TRBV14 and TRBJ2-1, with 8 positions matching TRBD2. Germline V gene sequence: CDR1 SGHDN, CDR2 FVKESK. The CDR3 is 15 residues long. Trimming cost V 7 bases and J 5 bases; bases outside gene matches: 10. DNA of the CDR3: TGTGCCAGCAACCAGTTCGTAGCGGGAAACAATGAGCAGTTCTTC. Residues: CASNQFVAGNNEQFF.

V and J are TRBV6-1 and TRBJ2-7; 8 nucleotides agree with TRBD1. Germline V gene lookup returns CDR1 MNHNS and CDR2 SASEGT. Unmatched junction bases numbered 6, after V lost 2 bases and J lost 6 bases. This CDR3 is built from 14 residues. CDR3 DNA sequence: TGTGCCAGCAGTGAACGCGGACAGGGTGGCGAGCAGTACTTC. Translating it yields CASSERGQGGEQYF.

This clonotype was recorded at least ten times. The chain uses TRBV28 and TRBJ2-7; 10 nucleotides agree with TRBD2. The CDR3 runs 16 residues. V gave up 5 bases and J gave up 3 bases; unmatched junction bases: 10. Germline V CDR1 and CDR2: MDHEN, SYDVKM. The CDR3 spells CASSPTTSGYGYEQYF. The CDR3, as DNA: TGTGCCAGCAGTCCCACGACTAGCGGGTACGGCTACGAGCAGTACTTC.

Details on this clonotype: Germline is not matched at one junction end, which may reflect a read error. This rearrangement joins TRBV7-9 to TRBJ2-2; tentative D call: TRBD2 (5 bases). Germline CDR1 is SEHNR and CDR2 is FQNEAQ (reference sequence). This CDR3 spans 12 amino acids. CDR3 bases: TGTGCCAGCAGGTCGAACACCGGGGAACTGTGTTTT. It translates to CASRSNTGELCF.

V and J are TRBV10-1 and TRBJ2-4; 10 nucleotides align to TRBD2. The CDR3 sequence is 16 residues long. CDR1 is WNHNN and CDR2 is SYGVQD in the germline V gene (reference sequence). Germline trimming cut 6 bases from V and 5 bases from J; bases unmatched to any gene: 10. For the CDR3, the DNA is TGCGCCAGCAGCACACTAGCGGGAAGTACCGAAAACATTCAGTACTTC. It translates to CASSTLAGSTENIQYF.

Notes on this clonotype: The junction and the germline gene differ at one end; a read error may be behind it. The chain links TRBV11-2 to TRBJ2-3, with TRBD2 matching 12 bases. The CDR3 length is 19 residues. Germline assignment: CDR1 SGHAT and CDR2 FQNNGV. CDR3 residues: CASSRLPRLAGERTETQYF. The DNA for the CDR3 is TGTGCCAGCAGCCGATTGCCGAGACTAGCGGGAGAGAGGACAGAAACGCAGTATTTT.

Note on this clonotype: It is likely a read error, because the conserved phenylalanine at the end of the CDR3 is missing. V usage is TRBV12-5 and J usage is TRBJ2-7; TRBD1 agrees at 7 bases. The germline CDR1 and CDR2 sequences are LGHNT and FRNRAP. The CDR3 is 13 amino acids. CDR3: CASEGAGSYEQYL. For the CDR3, the DNA is TGTGCCAGTGAGGGGGCCGGTTCCTACGAGCAGTACCTC.